Sequencing of this TCR beta chain was carried out in a study of T-cell memory formation after mild COVID-19 (dated by TCRdb to the early 2020s). At the level of the whole study: TCR sequence clusters from the two donors were largely donor specific. T-cell clones expanding and contracting after mild COVID-19 in a couple of donors were tracked by longitudinal TCRalpha and TCRbeta repertoire sequencing. Two young, previously healthy adult volunteers, one female and one male, were included in the cohort. General findings and caveats noted by the study authors: SARS-CoV-2 specificity of the second-wave clones peaking on day 37 was not confirmed. Contracting CD4+ clones were located mainly in the CM and EM memory subsets, whereas CD8+ clones were found to be enriched in EMRA. The detection of some responding clones in pre-infection memory suggests that pre-existing cross-reactive memory T cells joined the SARS-CoV-2 response. The study included only a couple of mild cases, and larger cohorts that include severe cases with pre-infection samples were judged to be necessary. Clones that contracted from day 15 to 85 showed balanced CD4/CD8 phenotypes, whereas a second wave of clones that expanded from day 15 to 37 leaned towards CD4+.

PBMCs were isolated by Ficoll-Paque density gradient centrifugation. The sample was run on an Illumina NovaSeq 6000. TCRalpha and TCRbeta cDNA libraries were built by 5'RACE with constant-segment primers, adding sample barcodes and unique molecular identifiers. Trizol reagent was used to extract RNA from every sample. The libraries were amplified in two PCR steps, and the second step added a second sample barcode and Illumina TruSeq adapters. The libraries were sequenced on an Illumina NovaSeq using 2 x 150 bp paired-end reads. For the original study's pipeline: The reads were demultiplexed and collapsed into UMI-guided consensus sequences using migec v1.2.7. With mixcr v2.1.11, UMI consensuses were aligned to TRA and TRB V and J templates and assembled into clonotypes. A clonotype was counted as expanded or contracted only if both edgeR and NoisET called the change significant, with noise models trained on biological replicates. For edgeR calls, the thresholds were a false discovery rate-adjusted p below 0.01 and a log2 fold-change of 1. PCA with hierarchical clustering of max-normalized trajectories of the 1000 most abundant clonotypes was used as exploratory dynamics analysis. Each responding clone was given a CD4 or CD8 phenotype based on the CD4+ and CD8+ repertoires, which had been sequenced separately. The public reads were quality trimmed at Q25 with fastp and then assembled into clones with MiXCR by TCRdb, keeping productive beta chains. One record per CDR3 amino acid sequence lists the most common genes and DNA. TCRdb's processing, not the authors' own work, is the source of the V and J calls. Here the sample has approximately 450,000 distinct CDR3 sequences; 18% occur a single time. The ten largest clonotypes hold around 12% of the sample.

V sheds 3 bases and J sheds 7 bases, leaving 23 bases between their ends. The CDR3 spans 16 residues, from the cysteine through the phenylalanine. Of the read, only the CDR3 DNA is kept; its 48 bases are in frame from base 1. From a lookup of the germline V gene, CDR1 and CDR2 are SGDLS and YYNGEE. As to this clonotype: Which antigen it targets is not known. No base quality information exists; no much larger clone differs at one position.

The receptor comes from an adult woman who had mild COVID-19 (a few samples of this study predate the infection). The sample titles of this study are shuffled in the database, so cell type and time point are left out; the donor was told from shared clones. The V and J genes are TRBV9 and TRBJ2-7, and the D gene may be TRBD2, 6 bases matching. The sequenced sample was PBMCs or a T cell subset sorted from them (not recorded which). The CDR3 in this case is CASSGYSGLGPLEQYF. The base sequence is TGTGCCAGCAGCGGGTACTCGGGACTTGGCCCCCTAGAGCAGTACTTC. The entire variable domain, with the stretches around the CDR3 drawn from the reference TRBV9 and TRBJ2-7 proteins, is DSGVTQTPKHLITATGQRVTLRCSPRSGDLSVYWYQQSLDQGLQFLIQYYNGEERAKGNILERFSAQQFPDLHSELNLSSLELGDSALYFCASSGYSGLGPLEQYFGPGTRLTVT.